This T cell receptor beta chain was obtained from a study of T-cell reconstitution after alpha-beta-depleted transplantation in children. Findings and caveats of the study: T-cell numbers and diversity one year post-transplant derived largely from freshly generated T cells. The origin of high day-60 TCRbeta diversity in some patients lay in surviving recipient T cells and thymic progenitors. As was reported, about two months after transplant, alpha-beta T cells came from several hundred expanded graft clones.

Note on this clonotype: Antigen specificity is unknown.

A library of TCRbeta sequences, prepared with unique molecular identifiers, was generated. TCRdb passed the PCR reads through MiXCR, listing each CDR3 protein once. The sample has about 290,000 distinct CDR3 sequences; 10% are singletons. V was clipped by 10 bases and J by 0 bases; unmatched bases: 16. Germline CDR1 reads SGHAT; CDR2 reads FQNNGV. The CDR3 spans 18 residues. The TCR sequence derives from a boy under three years old with acute myeloid leukemia, due to receive a stem cell transplant. The J gene is TRBJ2-3, the V gene TRBV11-2; TRBD2 agrees at 10 bases. Sequencing used PBMCs, obtained before TCRalphabeta/CD19-depleted stem cell transplant. The CDR3 DNA reads as TGTGCCATCAGTCCGGACAGGGCGACTAGCGGGAGCACAGATACGCAGTATTTT. Amino acids: CAISPDRATSGSTDTQYF.